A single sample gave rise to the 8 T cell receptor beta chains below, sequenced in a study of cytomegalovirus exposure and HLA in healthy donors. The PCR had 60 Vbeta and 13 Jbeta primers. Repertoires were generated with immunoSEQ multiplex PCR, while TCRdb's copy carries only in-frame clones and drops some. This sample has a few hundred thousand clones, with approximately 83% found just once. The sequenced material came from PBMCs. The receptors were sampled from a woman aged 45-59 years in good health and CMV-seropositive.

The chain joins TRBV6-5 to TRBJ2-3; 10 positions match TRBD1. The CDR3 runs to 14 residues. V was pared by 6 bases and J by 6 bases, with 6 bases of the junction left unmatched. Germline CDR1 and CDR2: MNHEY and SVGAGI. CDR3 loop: CASRRQGASDTQYF. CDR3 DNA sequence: TGTGCCAGCAGGCGACAGGGGGCATCGGATACGCAGTATTTT.

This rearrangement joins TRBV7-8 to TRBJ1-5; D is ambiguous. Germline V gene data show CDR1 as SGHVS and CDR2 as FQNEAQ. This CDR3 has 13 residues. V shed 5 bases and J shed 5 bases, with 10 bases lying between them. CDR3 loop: CASSQGVDQPQHF. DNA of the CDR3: TGTGCCAGCAGCCAAGGAGTAGATCAGCCCCAGCATTTT.

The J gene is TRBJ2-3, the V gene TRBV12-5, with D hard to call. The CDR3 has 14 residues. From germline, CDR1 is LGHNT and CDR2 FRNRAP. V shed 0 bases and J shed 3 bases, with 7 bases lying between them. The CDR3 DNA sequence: TGTGCTAGTGGTTTGGTAACAAAAACAGATACGCAGTATTTT. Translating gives CASGLVTKTDTQYF.

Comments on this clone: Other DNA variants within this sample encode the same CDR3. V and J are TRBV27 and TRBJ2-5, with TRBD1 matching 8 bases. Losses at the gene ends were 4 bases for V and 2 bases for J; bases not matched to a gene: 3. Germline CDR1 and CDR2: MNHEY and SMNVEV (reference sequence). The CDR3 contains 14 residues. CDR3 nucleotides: TGTGCCAGCAGTTCTCGACAGGGGCAAGAGACCCAGTACTTC. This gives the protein CASSSRQGQETQYF.

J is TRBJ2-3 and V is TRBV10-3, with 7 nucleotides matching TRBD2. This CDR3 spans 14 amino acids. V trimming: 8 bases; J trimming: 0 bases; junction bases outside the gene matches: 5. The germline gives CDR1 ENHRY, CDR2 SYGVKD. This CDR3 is CAISRGGSTDTQYF. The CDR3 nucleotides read TGTGCCATCTCCCGCGGGGGAAGCACAGATACGCAGTATTTT.

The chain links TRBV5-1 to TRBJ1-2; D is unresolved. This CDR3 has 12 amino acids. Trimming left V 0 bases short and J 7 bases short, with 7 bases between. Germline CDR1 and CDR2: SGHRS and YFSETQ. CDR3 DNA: TGCGCCAGCAGCTTGGAAGCTAGTGGCTACACCTTC. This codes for CASSLEASGYTF.

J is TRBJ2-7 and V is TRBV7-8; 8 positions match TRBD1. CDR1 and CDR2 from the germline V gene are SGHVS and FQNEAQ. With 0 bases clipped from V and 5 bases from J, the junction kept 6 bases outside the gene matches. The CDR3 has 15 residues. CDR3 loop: CASSLAAGGRNEQYF. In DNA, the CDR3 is TGTGCCAGCAGCTTAGCCGCAGGGGGCCGGAACGAGCAGTACTTC.

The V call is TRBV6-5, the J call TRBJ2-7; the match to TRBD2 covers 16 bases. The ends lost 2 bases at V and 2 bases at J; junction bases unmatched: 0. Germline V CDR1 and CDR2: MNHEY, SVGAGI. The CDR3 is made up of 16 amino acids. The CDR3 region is CASSYGTSGGAYEQYF. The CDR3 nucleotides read TGTGCCAGCAGTTACGGGACTAGCGGGGGGGCCTACGAGCAGTACTTC.